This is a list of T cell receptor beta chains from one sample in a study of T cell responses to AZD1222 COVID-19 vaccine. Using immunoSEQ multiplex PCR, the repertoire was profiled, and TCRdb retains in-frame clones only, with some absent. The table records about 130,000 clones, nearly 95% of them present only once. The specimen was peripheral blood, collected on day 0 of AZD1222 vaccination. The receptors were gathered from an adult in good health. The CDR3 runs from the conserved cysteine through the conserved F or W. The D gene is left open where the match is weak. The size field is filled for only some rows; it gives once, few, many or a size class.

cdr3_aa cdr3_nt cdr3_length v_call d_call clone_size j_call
CASSGGQVISLYGYTF TGTGCCAGCAGCGGAGGACAGGTTATTTCCCTCTATGGCTACACCTTC 16 TRBV9 TRBD1 NA TRBJ1-2
CASSLAGQQSSYNSPLHF TGCGCCAGCAGCTTGGCTGGTCAGCAGAGCTCCTATAATTCACCCCTCCACTTT 18 TRBV5-1 NA NA TRBJ1-6
CASSLEGTGALNYGYTF TGTGCCAGCAGCTTAGAAGGGACAGGGGCACTTAACTATGGCTACACCTTC 17 TRBV11-2 TRBD1 NA TRBJ1-2
CASSLGFGSYNEQFF TGTGCCAGCAGCTTAGGTTTCGGCTCCTACAATGAGCAGTTCTTC 15 TRBV7-6 NA NA TRBJ2-1
CASSSGVSYEQYF TGTGCCAGCAGCTCAGGGGTCTCCTACGAGCAGTACTTC 13 TRBV5-4 NA NA TRBJ2-7
CASSRDHYTGELFF TGTGCCAGCAGCCGGGACCACTACACCGGGGAGCTGTTTTTT 14 TRBV7-2 NA NA TRBJ2-2
CASSSQGSLNQPQHF TGTGCCAGCAGCTCTCAGGGGTCCCTTAATCAGCCCCAGCATTTT 15 TRBV7-2 NA NA TRBJ1-5
CAWGPGGNTIYF TGTGCCTGGGGACCAGGGGGAAACACCATATATTTT 12 TRBV30 NA NA TRBJ1-3
CASRDPLRTGHSTDTQYF TGTGCCAGCAGGGACCCCCTCCGGACAGGCCATAGCACAGATACGCAGTATTTT 18 TRBV27 TRBD1 once TRBJ2-3
CASSHPSRGLQTNEKLFF TGTGCCAGCAGCCATCCATCCAGGGGGCTGCAGACTAATGAAAAACTGTTTTTT 18 TRBV4-2 TRBD1 NA TRBJ1-4
CASSPSANTGELFF TGCGCCAGCAGCCCATCAGCGAACACCGGGGAGCTGTTTTTT 14 TRBV4-1 NA few TRBJ2-2
CASSFLGDTQYF TGTGCCAGCAGCTTTTTAGGAGATACGCAGTATTTT 12 TRBV11-3 NA once TRBJ2-3
CASSPVRRETQYF TGTGCCAGTAGTCCGGTCCGTAGAGAGACCCAGTACTTC 13 TRBV19 NA NA TRBJ2-5
CASTLDVSSYEQYF TGTGCCAGCACTCTGGACGTATCCTCCTACGAGCAGTACTTC 14 TRBV7-9 NA NA TRBJ2-7
CATSDLSGSPYNEQFF TGTGCCACCAGTGATTTGTCGGGGTCCCCCTACAATGAGCAGTTCTTC 16 TRBV24-1 NA NA TRBJ2-1
CASSQEARQGFSEQYF TGCGCCAGCAGCCAAGAGGCGCGACAGGGATTCTCCGAGCAGTACTTC 16 TRBV4-1 TRBD1 NA TRBJ2-7